Following are 14 T cell receptor beta chains from one sample sequenced in a study of cytomegalovirus exposure and HLA in healthy donors (dated by TCRdb to 2015 to 2018). The library was made by the immunoSEQ multiplex PCR assay. For the multiplex PCR, a mixture combining 60 forward primers for TCR Vbeta segments and 13 reverse primers for TCR Jbeta segments was used. This immuneACCESS table, as held by TCRdb, lists in-frame sequences with V and J called but not all clones. Of the missing ones, under half trace to an unresolved V gene in checked studies; the others have no known cause. This sample holds roughly 110,000 clones; 74% were observed only once. Of the sample, more than 2% falls within the top ten clones. The sample taken for sequencing was PBMCs. The receptor set was obtained from a human donor in good health.

This clone was found a few times. CDR3 protein: CASSMGAPAHEAQHF. The CDR3 region has the DNA TGTGCCAGTAGTATGGGGGCACCCGCACATGAAGCCCAGCATTTT. The rearrangement uses TRBV19 and TRBJ1-5, with a possible D match to TRBD1 (6 bases). This CDR3 is 15 amino acids long. Germline CDR1 and CDR2: LNHDA and SQIVND (reference sequence). Trimming took off 3 bases at V and 11 bases at J, with 20 bases between the two ends.

The chain links TRBV5-4 to TRBJ2-7; D might be TRBD1 (6 bases). Germline lookup yields CDR1 SGHNT and CDR2 YYREEE (reference sequence). V was cut by 6 bases and J by 2 bases, with 12 bases left in between. The length of the CDR3 is 13 residues. Here the CDR3 reads CASTPPGAYEQYF. Written as DNA, the CDR3 is TGTGCCAGCACCCCGCCAGGGGCCTACGAGCAGTACTTC.

The chain uses TRBV28 and TRBJ1-2, with TRBD1 matching 8 bases. V lost 5 bases, J lost 2 bases, and 19 bases stayed unmatched. The CDR3 contains 19 residues. Germline assignment: CDR1 MDHEN and CDR2 SYDVKM. The CDR3 spells CASSPPIDRGRGANYGYTF. CDR3 DNA sequence: TGTGCCAGCAGTCCCCCCATCGACAGGGGTAGAGGGGCAAACTATGGCTACACCTTC.

This clone was seen only a few times. The chain recombines TRBV6-1 with TRBJ1-3, with TRBD1 as a possible D gene (6 bases). The CDR3 extends over 18 amino acids. Germline CDR1 reads MNHNS; CDR2 reads SASEGT. The germline V and J ends were trimmed by 1 base and 0 bases, with 16 bases remaining between them. The CDR3 protein is CASSEVGAFESSGNTIYF. As DNA, the CDR3 is TGTGCCAGCAGTGAAGTGGGGGCTTTCGAGAGCTCTGGAAACACCATATATTTT.

This chain links TRBV2 with TRBJ2-1; TRBD1 matches at 8 bases. Germline V CDR1 and CDR2: SNHLY, FYNNEI. The ends lost 8 bases at V and 5 bases at J; junction bases unmatched: 8. This CDR3 contains 14 residues. In nucleotides, the CDR3 is TGTGCCAGCTCCTCGGGACAGGTGAACAATGAGCAGTTCTTC. Protein sequence: CASSSGQVNNEQFF.

The V gene is TRBV14, the J gene TRBJ1-1; D unclear. CDR3 size: 13 residues. CDR1 is SGHDN and CDR2 is FVKESK in the germline V gene. V dropped 5 bases and J dropped 1 base, with 8 bases sitting between them. The CDR3 loop reads CASSRDPNTEAFF. The CDR3 region has the DNA TGTGCCAGCAGCAGAGATCCGAACACTGAAGCTTTCTTT.

This clone was recorded a few times. This chain joins TRBV6-5 and TRBJ2-7, with a weak D call TRBD2 (6 bases). The CDR3 loop spans 16 amino acids. Germline loops: CDR1 MNHEY, CDR2 SVGAGI. Trimming took 4 bases from V and 2 from J, leaving 18 bases between them. CDR3 nucleotide sequence: TGTGCCAGCAGTTTGGAGGGCCCGCTTGCCCCCTACGAGCAGTACTTC. Residues: CASSLEGPLAPYEQYF.

The V call is TRBV6-6, the J call TRBJ2-6; TRBD1 matches 9 bases. The CDR3 runs to 16 residues. Unmatched junction bases numbered 5, after V lost 6 bases and J lost 2 bases. Germline CDR1 and CDR2: MNHNY and SVGAGI (reference sequence). CDR3 sequence: CASRSTGGTGANVLTF. CDR3 DNA sequence: TGTGCCAGCAGATCCACAGGGGGCACTGGGGCCAACGTCCTGACTTTC.

This clone was counted only a few times. Possible read error: a much larger clone is one base away. The chain links TRBV7-3 to TRBJ1-1; 8 bases are a match to TRBD1. The CDR3 has 14 amino acids. V shed 3 bases and J 0 bases; nucleotides not matched to a gene: 0. In germline, CDR1 is SGHTA, CDR2 FQGTGA. In nucleotides, the CDR3 is TGTGCCAGCAGCTTGACAGGGGTGAACACTGAAGCTTTCTTT. It yields the protein CASSLTGVNTEAFF.

This clone was seen a handful of times. The chain links TRBV7-6 to TRBJ2-1; D may be TRBD1 (6 bases). Germline lookup yields CDR1 SGHVS and CDR2 FNYEAQ. With 5 bases removed from V and 0 bases from J, the gap between germline ends came to 11 bases. This CDR3 is 15 amino acids long. The CDR3 loop reads CASSQDSLSYNEQFF. For the CDR3, the DNA is TGTGCCAGCAGCCAGGACAGTCTCTCCTACAATGAGCAGTTCTTC.

The CDR3 reads CASSPRGGQGGNQPQHF. CDR3 coding DNA: TGTGCCAGCAGTCCTAGAGGCGGACAGGGGGGCAATCAGCCCCAGCATTTT. This sequence joins TRBV27 and TRBJ1-5, with TRBD1 matching over 10 bases. The V gene end was trimmed by 5 bases and the J gene end by 2 bases; junction bases not matched to a gene: 9. Germline CDR1 MNHEY, CDR2 SMNVEV (reference sequence). This CDR3 is 17 amino acids long.

V is TRBV7-9 and J is TRBJ1-4; perhaps TRBD1 as D (6 bases). The germline gives CDR1 SEHNR, CDR2 FQNEAQ (reference sequence). V was clipped by 6 bases and J by 7 bases, with 12 bases between them. This CDR3 has 13 residues. The CDR3 spells CASSYRVGEKLFF. For the CDR3, the DNA is TGTGCCAGCAGTTACAGGGTGGGTGAAAAACTGTTTTTT.

The V call is TRBV4-1, the J call TRBJ1-3; D possibly corresponds to TRBD1 (5 bases). The germline gives CDR1 MGHRA, CDR2 YSYEKL. V lost 7 bases and J 4 bases, leaving 20 bases between the germline ends. The CDR3 is 16 residues long. The CDR3 loop reads CASNPQPGQIGNTIYF. The CDR3 region has the DNA TGCGCCAGCAACCCCCAACCCGGACAAATAGGAAACACCATATATTTT.

The rearrangement joins TRBV29-1 to TRBJ2-3; TRBD1 matches at 7 bases. Germline CDR1 SQVTM, CDR2 ANQGSEA. The CDR3 covers 12 residues. V shed 6 bases and J 0 bases; nucleotides not matched to a gene: 0. In DNA form, the CDR3 reads TGCAGCGTGGGACAGAGCACAGATACGCAGTATTTT. It yields the protein CSVGQSTDTQYF.